A single T cell receptor beta chain is shown here with its context. Out of about 10 ml of fresh peripheral blood came the PBMCs. TCR beta CDR3 regions were amplified from RNA transcripts. HTBI primers were employed in a first-round RT-PCR of the TCR CDR3. TCRdb passed the multiplex PCR reads through MiXCR, listing each CDR3 protein once. The sample contains around 760,000 distinct CDR3 sequences, under 45% of which appear only once. The sample is drawn from a study of T cells in Graves' hyperthyroidism and ophthalmopathy. This CDR3 has 16 amino acids. Germline trimming cut 4 bases from V and 5 bases from J; bases unmatched to any gene: 13. The germline V gene has CDR1 SGHVS and CDR2 FQNEAQ.

V is TRBV7-8 and J is TRBJ2-7; 8 bases line up with TRBD1. The sequence derives from a woman aged 40 to 50 with Graves' hyperthyroidism. The sequenced material came from blood. CDR3 sequence reads: CASSSRYGTGLHEQYF. The CDR3 DNA sequence: TGTGCCAGCAGCTCAAGGTACGGGACAGGTCTCCACGAGCAGTACTTC.